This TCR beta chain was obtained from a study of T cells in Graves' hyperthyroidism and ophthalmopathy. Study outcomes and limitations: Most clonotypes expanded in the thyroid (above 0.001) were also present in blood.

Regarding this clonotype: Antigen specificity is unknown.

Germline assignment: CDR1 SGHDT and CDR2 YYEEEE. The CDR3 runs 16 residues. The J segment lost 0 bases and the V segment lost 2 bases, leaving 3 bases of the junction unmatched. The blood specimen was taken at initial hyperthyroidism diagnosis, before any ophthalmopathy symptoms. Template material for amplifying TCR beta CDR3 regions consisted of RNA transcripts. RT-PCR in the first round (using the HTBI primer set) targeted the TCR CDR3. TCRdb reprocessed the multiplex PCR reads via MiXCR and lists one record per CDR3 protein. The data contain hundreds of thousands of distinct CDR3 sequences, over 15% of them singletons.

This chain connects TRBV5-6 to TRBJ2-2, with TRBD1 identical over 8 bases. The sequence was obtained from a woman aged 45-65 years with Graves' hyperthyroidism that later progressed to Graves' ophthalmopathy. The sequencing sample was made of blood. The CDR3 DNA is TGTGCCAGCAGCTTCGACAGGGGATCGAACACCGGGGAGCTGTTTTTT. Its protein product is CASSFDRGSNTGELFF.